What follows are 19 T cell receptor beta chains derived from one specimen sequenced in a study of identical twins. TCRdb itself ran the 5' RACE reads through MiXCR, one entry per CDR3 protein. The sample has a few hundred thousand distinct CDR3 sequences, around a tenth seen once. The same data also went into a second study, on yellow fever vaccine responses in identical twins.

The sequencing input was PBMCs. These receptors were collected from a woman under 30 in good health.

This clonotype was seen a few times. The chain recombines TRBV15 with TRBJ2-1, with 8 bases matching TRBD2. This CDR3 comprises 15 residues. The V gene's germline CDR1 is LNHNV and CDR2 YYDKDF (reference sequence). V was clipped by 7 bases and J by 6 bases; unmatched bases: 11. CDR3: CATNPGGGRPNEQFF. Here the CDR3 DNA reads TGTGCCACCAACCCGGGGGGGGGGCGTCCCAATGAGCAGTTCTTC.

The sample holds many counts of this clonotype. At one of its ends the junction is not consistent with the germline gene, which may arise from a read error. The V gene is TRBV12-3 or TRBV12-4, the J gene TRBJ2-2; D is ambiguous. This CDR3 has 17 residues. The CDR3 DNA is TGTGCCAGCAGCCTCCTCGGGTTGGGTTTGAACCCCGGGGAGCTGTTTTTT. Protein: CASSLLGLGLNPGELFF.

V usage is TRBV18 and J usage is TRBJ2-7; D is ambiguous. Germline CDR1 and CDR2: KGHSH and LQKENI. The CDR3 is 14 amino acids. V was shortened by 3 bases and J by 3 bases, with 12 bases between the two germline ends. CDR3 sequence (DNA): TGTGCCAGCTCACCGAGTGCAACGGTCTACGAGCAGTACTTC. Protein sequence: CASSPSATVYEQYF.

This clonotype was counted ten times or more. The rearrangement uses TRBV3-1 and TRBJ2-1, with D unclear. V lost 4 bases and J 8 bases, leaving 12 bases between the germline ends. Germline assignment: CDR1 LGHDT and CDR2 YNNKEL (reference sequence). This CDR3 spans 13 amino acids. The CDR3 loop is CASSLAPSDEQFF. The CDR3 region has the DNA TGTGCCAGCAGCCTCGCCCCGAGCGATGAGCAGTTCTTC.

The chain recombines TRBV28 with TRBJ2-7; D tentatively reads TRBD1 or TRBD2 (5 bases each). Germline-derived CDR1 and CDR2 are MDHEN and SYDVKM. V was trimmed by 8 bases and J by 0 bases, leaving 14 bases between them. The CDR3 is made up of 14 amino acids. The CDR3 nucleotides are TGTGCCAGCTCGGGACGCTTGAGCTCCTACGAGCAGTACTTC. Translated: CASSGRLSSYEQYF.

V usage is TRBV5-4 and J usage is TRBJ2-4; 11 positions match TRBD1. Looked up from germline, CDR1 is SGHNT and CDR2 is YYREEE (reference sequence). The CDR3 has 16 amino acids. V was clipped by 2 bases and J by 15 bases; unmatched bases: 16. In nucleotides, the CDR3 is TGTGCCAGCAGCTTAACTGGACAGGGGGCAGGGTTTCGTGCGTACTTC. Residues: CASSLTGQGAGFRAYF.

The V gene is TRBV6-5, the J gene TRBJ1-2; D is undetermined. Germline V gives CDR1 MNHEY, CDR2 SVGAGI. V shed 2 bases and J shed 3 bases, with 10 bases lying between them. The CDR3 runs 14 residues. The CDR3 region is CASSYARHDYGYTF. The DNA for the CDR3 is TGTGCCAGCAGTTACGCACGGCATGACTATGGCTACACCTTC.

The rearrangement joins TRBV11-2 to TRBJ2-7; D ambiguous. The CDR3 has 11 residues. Trimming took 5 bases from V and 4 from J, leaving 6 bases between them. Germline assignment: CDR1 SGHAT and CDR2 FQNNGV. CDR3 residues: CASSAHYEQYF. The CDR3, as DNA: TGTGCCAGCAGCGCCCATTACGAGCAGTACTTC.

This clonotype was found a few times. The chain carries TRBV6-2 or TRBV6-3 and TRBJ2-1; no firm D call. CDR1 and CDR2 (germline): MNHEY, SVGEGT. The CDR3 runs 14 residues. The V gene lost 3 bases and the J gene lost 7 bases, with 13 bases spanning the gap. For the CDR3, the DNA is TGTGCCAGCAGTTATTCAGGTCAAGGGAATGAGCAGTTCTTC. Residues: CASSYSGQGNEQFF.

This clonotype was seen only a few times. Because it lacks the conserved phenylalanine or tryptophan at the end, this CDR3 is likely a read error. The DNA is omitted, as the CDR3 cannot be located on it reliably, and the CDR3 follows TCRdb's listing. The rearrangement links TRBV10-3 to TRBJ2-7; no DNA check was done on the table's D call, TRBD2. Ends included, the CDR3 has 13 residues. Germline CDR1 and CDR2: ENHRY and SYGVKD. The CDR3 sequence: CAISRPLHSGGPA.

This clonotype was counted between two and nine times. The V call is TRBV15, the J call TRBJ2-7; the match to TRBD2 covers 11 bases. The CDR3 is 18 amino acids. Germline V gene data show CDR1 as LNHNV and CDR2 as YYDKDF (reference sequence). V was pared by 1 base and J by 7 bases, with 15 bases of the junction left unmatched. The CDR3 region has the DNA TGTGCCACCAGCAGAGCCGAAGACCTTAGCGGGGGGGCGTCGGAGCAGTACTTC. This gives the protein CATSRAEDLSGGASEQYF.

This clonotype was recorded at least ten times. The chain has TRBV12-3 or TRBV12-4 and TRBJ2-7; D possibly corresponds to TRBD2 (6 bases). The CDR3 consists of 13 residues. Trimming pared 6 bases from V and 0 bases from J, leaving 9 bases between. This CDR3 reads CASRPGGSYEQYF. The DNA of the CDR3 is TGTGCCAGCAGGCCCGGGGGCTCCTACGAGCAGTACTTC.

J is TRBJ2-7 and V is TRBV20-1; 8 bases line up with TRBD1. The CDR3 runs to 13 residues. Trimming removed 6 bases from V and 4 bases from J; junction bases left unmatched: 8. Germline V CDR1 and CDR2: DFQATT, SNEGSKA (reference sequence). CDR3 sequence: CSADPGGSYEQYF. In nucleotides, the CDR3 is TGCAGTGCCGACCCAGGGGGCTCGTACGAGCAGTACTTC.

V usage is TRBV3-1 and J usage is TRBJ2-3, with 11 bases that match TRBD1. In germline, CDR1 is LGHDT, CDR2 YNNKEL (reference sequence). The CDR3 totals 16 residues. V shed 0 bases and J 4 bases; nucleotides not matched to a gene: 3. Here the CDR3 DNA reads TGTGCCAGCAGCCAAGACGGGGGACAGGGGGCAGATACGCAGTATTTT. The encoded protein is CASSQDGGQGADTQYF.

This clonotype was counted many times. The V and J genes are TRBV12-3 or TRBV12-4 and TRBJ1-3; D gene unclear. With 3 bases removed from V and 0 bases from J, the gap between germline ends came to 15 bases. This CDR3 region has 17 residues. The CDR3 loop reads CASSFSSGPISGNTIYF. CDR3 bases: TGTGCCAGCAGTTTCTCTTCCGGACCGATCTCTGGAAACACCATATATTTT.

This chain connects TRBV6-5 to TRBJ2-7, with D possibly TRBD1 on 6 matching bases. The CDR3 runs 14 residues. Germline CDR1 reads MNHEY; CDR2 reads SVGAGI. V lost 7 bases and J lost 0, with 13 bases in between. Written as DNA, the CDR3 is TGTGCCAGCATTACGGACAGAAGCTCCTACGAGCAGTACTTC. Translation gives CASITDRSSYEQYF.

This clonotype showed up just a few times. The V call is TRBV5-1, the J call TRBJ2-5; TRBD1 matches at 9 bases. This CDR3 has 15 residues. With V trimmed by 2 bases and J by 4 bases, 6 bases remained unmatched. The germline V gene encodes CDR1 SGHRS and CDR2 YFSETQ. The CDR3 protein is CASSLTGQGPETQYF. CDR3 nucleotides: TGCGCCAGCAGCTTAACGGGACAGGGTCCAGAGACCCAGTACTTC.

This clonotype has only a few counts. This chain joins TRBV7-2 and TRBJ2-7; a possible D gene is TRBD2 (5 bases). The CDR3 has 14 residues. Per germline, CDR1 SGHTA and CDR2 FQGNSA. The germline V and J ends were trimmed by 1 base and 6 bases, with 13 bases remaining between them. The CDR3 region is CASSLGLAFREQYF. The CDR3 region has the DNA TGTGCCAGCAGCTTAGGGCTAGCCTTTCGCGAGCAGTACTTC. The full variable domain, its missing parts supplied by reference TRBV7-2 and TRBJ2-7, is GAGVSQSPSNKVTEKGKDVELRCDPISGHTALYWYRQSLGQGLEFLIYFQGNSAPDKSGLPSDRFSAERTGGSVSTLTIQRTQQEDSAVYLCASSLGLAFREQYFGPGTRLTVT.

This clonotype was seen only a few times. The rearrangement links TRBV7-3 to TRBJ1-1; D might be TRBD1 (5 bases). Per the germline V gene, CDR1 is SGHTA and CDR2 is FQGTGA. Trimming left V 9 bases short and J 6 bases short, with 17 bases between. The CDR3 sequence is 13 residues long. The DNA for the CDR3 is TGTGCCAGTGGGGAGGGGTCGGTTGCTGAAGCTTTCTTT. Translating gives CASGEGSVAEAFF. Combining the CDR3 with reference TRBV7-3 and TRBJ1-1 gives the whole variable domain GAGVSQTPSNKVTEKGKYVELRCDPISGHTALYWYRQSLGQGPEFLIYFQGTGAADDSGLPNDRFFAVRPEGSVSTLKIQRTERGDSAVYLCASGEGSVAEAFFGQGTRLTVV.